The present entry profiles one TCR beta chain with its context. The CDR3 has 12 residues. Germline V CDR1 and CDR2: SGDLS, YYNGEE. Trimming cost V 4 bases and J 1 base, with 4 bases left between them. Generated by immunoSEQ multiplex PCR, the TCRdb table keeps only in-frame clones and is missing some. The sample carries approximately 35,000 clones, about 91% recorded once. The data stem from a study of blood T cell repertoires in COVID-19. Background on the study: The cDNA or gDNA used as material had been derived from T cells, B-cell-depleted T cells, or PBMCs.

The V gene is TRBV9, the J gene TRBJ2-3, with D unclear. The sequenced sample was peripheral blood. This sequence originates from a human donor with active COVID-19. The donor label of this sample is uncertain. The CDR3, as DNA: TGTGCCAGCAGCCCGGGCACAGATACGCAGTATTTT. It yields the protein CASSPGTDTQYF.